This T cell receptor beta chain was sequenced in a study of CD8 T cells in ankylosing spondylitis. Trimming removed 4 bases from V and 0 bases from J; junction bases left unmatched: 4. The CDR3 is 14 amino acids. CDR1 and CDR2 from the germline V gene are SGDLS and YYNGEE. Details on this clonotype: What it binds is unknown.

Overall study results and limits: Some of the motif variants had earlier been found in reactive arthritis patients' fluid and blood.

A quantitative 5'-RACE method, one with molecular barcodes, was used to make TCR beta libraries. TCRdb called the 5' RACE reads again in MiXCR, with one record for every CDR3 protein. The sample yields about 8,600 distinct CDR3 sequences, 3.9% seen once. This TCR was recovered from a female donor with ankylosing spondylitis or in good health (not recorded which). Sequenced input: blood, either unsorted or a sorted T cell fraction (not recorded which). The V and J genes are TRBV9 and TRBJ2-7; 7 bases line up with TRBD1. CDR3 DNA: TGTGCCAGCAGCCCGGGACAGCCCTCCTACGAGCAGTACTTC. Translation: CASSPGQPSYEQYF.